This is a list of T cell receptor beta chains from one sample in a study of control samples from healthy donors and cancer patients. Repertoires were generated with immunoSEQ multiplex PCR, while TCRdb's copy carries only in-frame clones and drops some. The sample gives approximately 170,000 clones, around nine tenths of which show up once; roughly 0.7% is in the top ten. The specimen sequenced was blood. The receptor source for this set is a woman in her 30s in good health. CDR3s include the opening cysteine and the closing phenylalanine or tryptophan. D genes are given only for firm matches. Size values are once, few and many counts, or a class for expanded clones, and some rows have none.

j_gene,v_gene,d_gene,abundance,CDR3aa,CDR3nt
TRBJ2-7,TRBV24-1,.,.,CATSGAPSSYEQYF,TGTGCCACCAGTGGTGCTCCCTCCTCCTACGAGCAGTACTTC
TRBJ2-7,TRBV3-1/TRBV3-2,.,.,CASSRGVSGRSSYEQYF,TGTGCCAGCAGCAGGGGCGTTTCCGGGCGGAGCTCCTACGAGCAGTACTTC
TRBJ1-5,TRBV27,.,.,CASRLDRYSNQPQHF,TGTGCCAGCAGGTTGGACAGATATAGCAATCAGCCCCAGCATTTT
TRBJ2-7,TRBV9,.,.,CASSVAPLYEQYF,TGTGCCAGCAGCGTAGCTCCCCTCTACGAGCAGTACTTC
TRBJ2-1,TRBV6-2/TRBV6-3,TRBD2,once,CASSYSELAGEYEQFF,TGTGCCAGCAGTTACTCGGAGTTAGCGGGAGAGTATGAGCAGTTCTTC
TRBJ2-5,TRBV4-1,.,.,CASSHITGWQETQYF,TGCGCCAGCAGCCATATTACAGGATGGCAAGAGACCCAGTACTTC
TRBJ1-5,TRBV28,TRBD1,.,CASRQYGQGNNQPQHF,TGTGCCAGCAGGCAATACGGACAGGGGAACAATCAGCCCCAGCATTTT
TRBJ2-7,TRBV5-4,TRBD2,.,CASSLHPLAGGREQYF,TGTGCCAGCAGCTTGCATCCGCTAGCGGGAGGGCGGGAGCAGTACTTC
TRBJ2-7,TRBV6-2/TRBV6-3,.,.,CASSYFLGGDWARASYEQYF,TGTGCCAGCAGTTACTTCCTTGGGGGTGACTGGGCCAGGGCCTCCTACGAGCAGTACTTC
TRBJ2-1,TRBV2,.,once,CASKVSSYNEQFF,TGTGCCAGCAAGGTTAGCTCCTACAATGAGCAGTTCTTC
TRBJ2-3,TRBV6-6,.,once,CASLQGTQYF,TGTGCCAGCCTCCAGGGGACGCAGTATTTT
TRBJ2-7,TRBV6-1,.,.,CASSEWGPEQYF,TGTGCCAGCAGTGAGTGGGGTCCAGAGCAGTACTTC
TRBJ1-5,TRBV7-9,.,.,CASSSDGQPQHF,TGTGCCAGCAGCTCGGACGGTCAGCCCCAGCATTTT
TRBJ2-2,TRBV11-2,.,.,CASSLEWVSGGELFF,TGTGCCAGCAGCTTAGAATGGGTTAGCGGCGGGGAGCTGTTTTTT
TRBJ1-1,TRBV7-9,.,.,CASSLGIGQPMNTEAFF,TGTGCCAGCAGCTTAGGGATTGGGCAGCCGATGAACACTGAAGCTTTCTTT
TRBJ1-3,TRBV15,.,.,CATSGTPGNTIYF,TGTGCCACCAGCGGGACTCCTGGAAACACCATATATTTT
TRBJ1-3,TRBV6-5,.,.,CASTIDAAWGTIYF,TGTGCCAGCACCATAGACGCCGCCTGGGGGACCATATATTTT
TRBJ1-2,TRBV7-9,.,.,CASSPGGFDYGYTF,TGTGCCAGCAGCCCCGGAGGGTTCGACTATGGCTACACCTTC
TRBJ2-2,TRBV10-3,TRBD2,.,CASSGGNTGELFF,TGTGCCAGCTCGGGGGGAAACACCGGGGAGCTGTTTTTT
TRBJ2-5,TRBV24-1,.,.,CATSDTGFYF,TGTGCCACCAGTGACACAGGATTTTACTTC
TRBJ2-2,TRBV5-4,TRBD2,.,CASSPGLAGGQAGELFF,TGTGCCAGCAGCCCGGGACTAGCGGGAGGGCAGGCCGGGGAGCTGTTTTTT
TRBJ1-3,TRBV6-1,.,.,CASSGADRSFSGNTIYF,TGTGCCAGCAGTGGAGCGGACCGGAGCTTCTCTGGAAACACCATATATTTT
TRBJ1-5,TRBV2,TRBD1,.,CASREDRVQAQPQHF,TGTGCCAGCAGAGAAGACAGGGTACAAGCTCAGCCCCAGCATTTT
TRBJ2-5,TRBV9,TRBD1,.,CASSILGTGGQETQYF,TGTGCCAGCAGCATATTGGGGACAGGTGGGCAAGAGACCCAGTACTTC
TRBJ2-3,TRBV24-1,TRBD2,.,CATSFSGSLTDTQYF,TGTGCCACCAGTTTTAGCGGGAGCCTCACAGATACGCAGTATTTT
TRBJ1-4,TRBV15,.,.,CATSTGGTREKLFF,TGTGCCACCAGCACTGGGGGCACGCGGGAAAAACTGTTTTTT
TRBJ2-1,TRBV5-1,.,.,CASNDPGASYNEQFF,TGCGCCAGCAACGACCCCGGTGCCTCCTACAATGAGCAGTTCTTC
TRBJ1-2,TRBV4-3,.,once,CASSQALTQGYTF,TGCGCCAGCAGCCAAGCCCTAACTCAAGGCTACACCTTC
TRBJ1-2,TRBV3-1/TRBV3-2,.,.,CASSQRAGHGYTF,TGTGCCAGCAGCCAAAGGGCGGGTCATGGCTACACCTTC
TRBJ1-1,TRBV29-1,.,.,CSVDSPTEAFF,TGCAGCGTTGATTCACCCACTGAAGCTTTCTTT
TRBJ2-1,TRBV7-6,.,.,CASSLLALSSYNEQFF,TGTGCCAGCAGCTTGTTAGCGTTGAGCTCCTACAATGAGCAGTTCTTC
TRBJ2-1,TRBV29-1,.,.,CSVKGILPEQFF,TGCAGCGTGAAAGGCATACTCCCTGAGCAGTTCTTC
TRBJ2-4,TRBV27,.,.,CASSPQGQNIQYF,TGTGCCAGCAGTCCTCAGGGGCAAAACATTCAGTACTTC
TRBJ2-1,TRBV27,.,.,CASSLSTGIYNEQFF,TGTGCCAGCAGTTTATCGACAGGTATCTACAATGAGCAGTTCTTC
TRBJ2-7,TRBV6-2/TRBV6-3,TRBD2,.,CASSYASGSYEQYF,TGTGCCAGCAGTTACGCTAGCGGGAGCTACGAGCAGTACTTC
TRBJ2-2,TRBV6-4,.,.,CASSDNSGTNTGELFF,TGTGCCAGCAGTGACAACAGTGGGACGAACACCGGGGAGCTGTTTTTT
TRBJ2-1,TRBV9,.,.,CASSVAIGNEQFF,TGTGCCAGCAGCGTAGCAATAGGCAATGAGCAGTTCTTC
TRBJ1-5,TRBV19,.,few,CASSNERAGRAQPQHF,TGTGCCAGTAGCAACGAAAGGGCAGGGAGGGCTCAGCCCCAGCATTTT
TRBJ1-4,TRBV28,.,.,CASIEYRDGDEKLFF,TGTGCCAGTATCGAATACCGGGACGGAGATGAAAAACTGTTTTTT
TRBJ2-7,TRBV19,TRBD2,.,CASSIRTSYYEQYF,TGTGCCAGTAGTATCCGGACTAGCTACTACGAGCAGTACTTC
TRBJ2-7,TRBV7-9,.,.,CASSLAHPRRVYEQYF,TGTGCCAGCAGCTTAGCCCATCCCAGGAGGGTGTACGAGCAGTACTTC
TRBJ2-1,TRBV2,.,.,CASSVTLADRNEQFF,TGTGCCAGCAGTGTGACCCTAGCAGACCGGAATGAGCAGTTCTTC
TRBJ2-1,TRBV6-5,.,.,CASSYRESSYNEQFF,TGTGCCAGCAGCTACAGGGAGAGCTCCTACAATGAGCAGTTCTTC
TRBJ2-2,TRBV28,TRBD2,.,CASSLWRLAGGPGELFF,TGTGCCAGCAGTTTATGGAGGCTAGCGGGAGGGCCCGGGGAGCTGTTTTTT
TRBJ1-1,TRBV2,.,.,CASSASKQELTEAFF,TGTGCCAGCAGCGCCTCCAAGCAGGAACTCACTGAAGCTTTCTTT
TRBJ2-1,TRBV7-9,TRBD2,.,CASSQAGVPSDEQFF,TGTGCCAGCAGTCAAGCGGGAGTCCCCTCCGATGAGCAGTTCTTC
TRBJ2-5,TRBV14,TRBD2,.,CASSRKGTSGKETQYF,TGTGCCAGCAGCCGAAAGGGGACTAGCGGGAAAGAGACCCAGTACTTC
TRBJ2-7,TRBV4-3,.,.,CASSQEWRTRSYEQYF,TGCGCCAGCAGCCAAGAGTGGAGGACTCGCTCCTACGAGCAGTACTTC
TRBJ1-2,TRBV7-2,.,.,CASNKYTNYGYTF,TGTGCCAGCAACAAATACACTAACTATGGCTACACCTTC
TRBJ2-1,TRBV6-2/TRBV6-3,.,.,CASSYTEDSYNEQFF,TGTGCCAGCAGTTACACAGAAGATTCCTACAATGAGCAGTTCTTC
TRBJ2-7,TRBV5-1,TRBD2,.,CASSTTSGSYEQYF,TGCGCCAGCAGCACGACTAGCGGGTCCTACGAGCAGTACTTC
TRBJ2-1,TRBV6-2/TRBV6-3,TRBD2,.,CASSDEGLAGPYNEQFF,TGTGCCAGCAGTGACGAGGGACTAGCGGGACCCTACAATGAGCAGTTCTTC
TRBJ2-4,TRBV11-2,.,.,CASSLVGRSLDIQYF,TGTGCCAGCAGCTTAGTAGGCAGGTCTCTCGACATTCAGTACTTC
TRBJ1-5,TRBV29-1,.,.,CSVVTQANQPQHF,TGCAGCGTTGTGACACAAGCCAATCAGCCCCAGCATTTT
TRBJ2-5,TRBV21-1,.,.,CASSKVCGGWETQYF,TGTGCCAGCAGCAAAGTTTGCGGAGGGTGGGAGACCCAGTACTTC
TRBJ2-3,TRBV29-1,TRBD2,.,CSVEEAGLAGDDTQYF,TGCAGCGTTGAAGAGGCCGGACTAGCGGGAGATGATACGCAGTATTTT
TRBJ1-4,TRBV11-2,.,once,CASRMTGENEKLFF,TGTGCCAGCAGGATGACAGGAGAGAATGAAAAACTGTTTTTT
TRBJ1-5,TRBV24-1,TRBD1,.,CATSVGTGSHSNQPQHF,TGTGCCACCAGTGTAGGGACAGGGAGTCATAGCAATCAGCCCCAGCATTTT